The rows below give T cell receptor beta chains drawn from one sample of a study of shared clonotypes between healthy human individuals. TCRdb's table, derived via immunoSEQ multiplex PCR, lists solely in-frame clones and lacks some. The table lists a few million clones, 90% to 95% of them singletons. The sequenced sample consisted of naive CD8+ T cells from PBMCs. The receptors here all came from a young man in good health. Some clones in this sample may be carry-over from other donors' samples. CDR3s include the opening cysteine and the closing phenylalanine or tryptophan. A D gene is named only where the DNA matches it firmly. Clone size is not always given. Where it is, it says once, few, many or a class for expanded clones.

J	size	V	D	CDR3	DNA
TRBJ2-1	NA	TRBV27	NA	CASSPRWGEYNEQFF	TGTGCCAGCAGCCCACGGTGGGGGGAGTACAATGAGCAGTTCTTC
TRBJ1-3	once	TRBV6-5	NA	CASSYFQGSSGNTIYF	TGTGCCAGCAGTTACTTTCAGGGGAGCTCTGGAAACACCATATATTTT
TRBJ1-5	NA	TRBV10-3	NA	CAISDYDQPQHF	TGTGCCATCAGTGACTACGATCAGCCCCAGCATTTT
TRBJ1-1	NA	TRBV7-9	TRBD1	CASSLDRGGGTEAFF	TGTGCCAGCAGCTTAGACAGGGGAGGGGGCACTGAAGCTTTCTTT
TRBJ1-2	NA	TRBV5-1	NA	CASSYAVPGYGYTF	TGCGCCAGCAGCTATGCAGTCCCTGGCTATGGCTACACCTTC
TRBJ2-2	few	TRBV18	NA	CASSTGLTYTGELFF	TGTGCCAGCTCAACTGGATTGACATACACCGGGGAGCTGTTTTTT
TRBJ1-2	NA	TRBV28	NA	CASSLGVAGESYTF	TGTGCCAGCAGTTTAGGGGTCGCAGGGGAGAGCTACACCTTC
TRBJ2-7	NA	TRBV19	NA	CASRVRDSTYEQYF	TGTGCCAGTAGGGTCCGGGACTCAACCTACGAGCAGTACTTC
TRBJ2-7	NA	TRBV5-4	TRBD2	CASSPTTDQREADEQYF	TGTGCCAGCAGCCCGACAACAGACCAGCGGGAGGCGGACGAGCAGTACTTC
TRBJ2-3	NA	TRBV9	NA	CASSPRGDTQYF	TGTGCCAGCAGCCCTAGGGGCGATACGCAGTATTTT
TRBJ2-1	NA	TRBV7-9	TRBD1	CASSPTGTGGLNEQFF	TGTGCCAGCAGCCCGACCGGGACAGGGGGCCTGAATGAGCAGTTCTTC
TRBJ1-1	NA	TRBV6-5	NA	CASSARGMNTEAFF	TGTGCCAGCAGTGCACGGGGCATGAACACTGAAGCTTTCTTT
TRBJ2-1	NA	TRBV5-1	TRBD1	CASSHGTGPPYRQFF	TGCGCCAGCAGCCACGGGACAGGGCCCCCCTACCGGCAGTTCTTC
TRBJ2-2	NA	TRBV28	NA	CASTTFGTGELFF	TGTGCCAGCACCACGTTTGGGACCGGGGAGCTGTTTTTT
TRBJ2-7	NA	TRBV7-2	TRBD2	CASSYTSGPFYEQYF	TGTGCCAGCAGCTACACTAGCGGGCCGTTCTACGAGCAGTACTTC
TRBJ2-7	NA	TRBV5-1	NA	CASRGGGASSPYEQYF	TGCGCCAGCAGGGGCGGTGGGGCTAGTTCCCCCTACGAGCAGTACTTC
TRBJ2-7	NA	TRBV19	NA	CASSSNIRELGHYEQYF	TGTGCCAGTAGTTCCAACATTCGTGAACTAGGACACTACGAGCAGTACTTC
TRBJ2-3	NA	TRBV7-9	NA	CASSLGPSGDLDTQYF	TGTGCCAGCAGCTTAGGTCCGAGCGGTGATTTGGATACGCAGTATTTT
TRBJ2-5	NA	TRBV2	NA	CASSELAVQETQYF	TGTGCCAGCAGTGAACTGGCAGTCCAAGAGACCCAGTACTTC
TRBJ2-2	NA	TRBV5-5	NA	CASSLDRYTGELFF	TGTGCCAGCAGCTTGGATAGGTACACCGGGGAGCTGTTTTTT
TRBJ2-3	NA	TRBV11-2	TRBD1	CASSFPRGQSTDTQYF	TGTGCCAGCAGCTTCCCCAGGGGGCAAAGTACAGATACGCAGTATTTT
TRBJ2-5	NA	TRBV9	NA	CASSVDPRVEETQYF	TGTGCCAGCAGCGTAGATCCGAGGGTAGAAGAGACCCAGTACTTC
TRBJ2-7	NA	TRBV25-1	TRBD1	CASSEGQGASYEQYF	TGTGCCAGCAGTGAAGGACAGGGAGCCTCCTACGAGCAGTACTTC
TRBJ1-3	NA	TRBV6-1	NA	CASSGTGNPGNTIYF	TGTGCCAGCAGTGGCACAGGGAACCCTGGAAACACCATATATTTT
TRBJ1-1	NA	TRBV28	TRBD1	CASTPGQGATEAFF	TGTGCCAGCACCCCCGGACAGGGGGCGACTGAAGCTTTCTTT
TRBJ2-2	NA	TRBV15	TRBD1	CATSRDRGSGELFF	TGTGCCACCAGCAGGGACAGGGGCTCCGGGGAGCTGTTTTTT
TRBJ2-3	NA	TRBV9	NA	CASSVGQASTDTQYF	TGTGCCAGCAGCGTAGGGCAGGCTAGCACAGATACGCAGTATTTT
TRBJ2-3	NA	TRBV9	NA	CASSVEGPDTQYF	TGTGCCAGCAGCGTAGAGGGGCCCGATACGCAGTATTTT
TRBJ1-1	NA	TRBV27	NA	CASSSKPMNTEAFF	TGTGCCAGCAGTTCCAAGCCGATGAACACTGAAGCTTTCTTT
TRBJ2-1	NA	TRBV27	NA	CASSFRQANPTSNNEQFF	TGTGCCAGCAGTTTCCGACAGGCCAACCCCACCTCAAACAATGAGCAGTTCTTC
TRBJ2-1	NA	TRBV9	TRBD2	CASSVRTSGEQFF	TGTGCCAGCAGCGTGCGGACTAGCGGTGAGCAGTTCTTC
TRBJ2-3	NA	TRBV27	NA	CASSLTGDGRTDTQYF	TGTGCCAGCAGTCTCACAGGTGATGGGAGAACAGATACGCAGTATTTT
TRBJ2-3	NA	TRBV9	NA	CASSVRGILTDTQYF	TGTGCCAGCAGCGTACGGGGGATTCTAACAGATACGCAGTATTTT
TRBJ2-1	once	TRBV29-1	NA	CSVEKENSNEQFF	TGCAGCGTTGAAAAAGAAAACAGCAATGAGCAGTTCTTC
TRBJ2-3	once	TRBV6-5	TRBD2	CASGYLAGVATDTQYF	TGTGCCAGCGGATACTTAGCGGGAGTTGCCACAGATACGCAGTATTTT
TRBJ2-2	NA	TRBV29-1	NA	CSARSTGELFF	TGCAGCGCTCGAAGCACCGGGGAGCTGTTTTTT
TRBJ2-7	NA	TRBV27	TRBD2	CASSFLGLAGIGSYEQYF	TGTGCCAGCAGTTTCTTGGGACTAGCGGGTATCGGGTCCTACGAGCAGTACTTC
TRBJ2-3	NA	TRBV4-2	NA	CASSQDLASSTDTQYF	TGTGCCAGCAGCCAAGACTTAGCGAGCAGCACAGATACGCAGTATTTT
TRBJ2-7	NA	TRBV6-6	NA	CATNQGPHEQYF	TGTGCCACCAACCAGGGACCCCACGAGCAGTACTTC
TRBJ2-1	NA	TRBV7-3	NA	CASSLDGRDNYNEQFF	TGTGCCAGCAGCTTAGACGGGCGGGACAACTACAATGAGCAGTTCTTC
TRBJ2-7	NA	TRBV4-1	NA	CASSHGHPRGGYEQYF	TGCGCCAGCAGCCACGGCCACCCAAGGGGGGGGTACGAGCAGTACTTC